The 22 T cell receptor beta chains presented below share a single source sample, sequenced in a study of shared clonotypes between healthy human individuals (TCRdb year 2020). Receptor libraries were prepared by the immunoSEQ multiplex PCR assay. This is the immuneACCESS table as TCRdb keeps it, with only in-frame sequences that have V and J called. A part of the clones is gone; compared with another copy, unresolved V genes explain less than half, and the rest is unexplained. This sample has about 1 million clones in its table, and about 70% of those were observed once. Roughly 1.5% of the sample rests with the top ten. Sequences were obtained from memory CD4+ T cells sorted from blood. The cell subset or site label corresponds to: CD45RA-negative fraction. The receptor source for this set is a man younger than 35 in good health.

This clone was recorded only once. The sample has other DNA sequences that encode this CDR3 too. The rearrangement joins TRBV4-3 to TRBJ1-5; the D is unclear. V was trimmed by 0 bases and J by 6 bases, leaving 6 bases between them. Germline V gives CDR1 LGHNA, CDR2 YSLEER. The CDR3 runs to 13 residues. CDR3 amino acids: CASSQDLGQPQHF. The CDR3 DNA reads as TGCGCCAGCAGCCAAGATTTAGGTCAGCCCCAGCATTTT.

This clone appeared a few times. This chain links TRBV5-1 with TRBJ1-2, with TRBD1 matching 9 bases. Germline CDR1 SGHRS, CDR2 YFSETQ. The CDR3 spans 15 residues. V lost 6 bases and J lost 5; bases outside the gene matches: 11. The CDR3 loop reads CASTDATGGEYGYTF. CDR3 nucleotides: TGCGCCAGCACCGACGCAACAGGGGGCGAGTATGGCTACACCTTC.

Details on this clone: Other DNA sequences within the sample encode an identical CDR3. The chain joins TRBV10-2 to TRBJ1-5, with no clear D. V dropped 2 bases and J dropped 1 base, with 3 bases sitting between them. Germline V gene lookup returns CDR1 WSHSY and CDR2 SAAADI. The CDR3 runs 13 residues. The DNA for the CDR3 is TGCGCCAGCAGTGAGGGGAGCAATCAGCCCCAGCATTTT. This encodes CASSEGSNQPQHF.

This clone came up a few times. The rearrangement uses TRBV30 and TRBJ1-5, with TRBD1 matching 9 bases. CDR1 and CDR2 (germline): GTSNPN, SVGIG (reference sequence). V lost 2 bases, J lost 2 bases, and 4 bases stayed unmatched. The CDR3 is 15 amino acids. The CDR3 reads CAWSSRTGGNQPQHF. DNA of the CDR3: TGTGCCTGGAGTTCCCGGACAGGGGGCAATCAGCCCCAGCATTTT.

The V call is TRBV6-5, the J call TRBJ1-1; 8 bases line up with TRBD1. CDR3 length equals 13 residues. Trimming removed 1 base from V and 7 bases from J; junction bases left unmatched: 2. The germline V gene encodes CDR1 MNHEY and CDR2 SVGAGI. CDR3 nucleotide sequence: TGTGCCAGCAGTTACTTCGACAGGGGTGAAGCTTTCTTT. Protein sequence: CASSYFDRGEAFF.

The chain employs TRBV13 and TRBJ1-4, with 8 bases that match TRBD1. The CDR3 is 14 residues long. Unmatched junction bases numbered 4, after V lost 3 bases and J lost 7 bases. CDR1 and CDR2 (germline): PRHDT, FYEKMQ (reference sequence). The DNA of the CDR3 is TGTGCCAGCAGCTTGGACAGGGATGGTGAAAAACTGTTTTTT. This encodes CASSLDRDGEKLFF.

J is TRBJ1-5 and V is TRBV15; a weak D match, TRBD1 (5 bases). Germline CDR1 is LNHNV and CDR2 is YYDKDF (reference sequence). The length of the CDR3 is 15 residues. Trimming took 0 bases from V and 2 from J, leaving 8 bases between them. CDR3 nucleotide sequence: TGTGCCACCAGCAGAGATGGGGACGGCAATCAGCCCCAGCATTTT. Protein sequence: CATSRDGDGNQPQHF.

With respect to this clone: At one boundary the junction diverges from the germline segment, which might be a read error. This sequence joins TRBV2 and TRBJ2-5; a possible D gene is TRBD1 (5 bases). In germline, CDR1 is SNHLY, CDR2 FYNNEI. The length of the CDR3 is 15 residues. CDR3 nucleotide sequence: TGTGTCAGCAGAGCAGGGTTTACTACTAAAGAGACCCAGTACTTC. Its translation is CVSRAGFTTKETQYF. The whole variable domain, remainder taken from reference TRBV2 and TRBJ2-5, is EPEVTQTPSHQVTQMGQEVILRCVPISNHLYFYWYRQILGQKVEFLVSFYNNEISEKSEIFDDQFSVERPDGSNFTLKIRSTKLEDSAMYFCVSRAGFTTKETQYFGPGTRLLVL.

The CDR3 sequence is CAWRHSSYEQYF. The CDR3 DNA sequence: TGTGCCTGGAGGCACAGCTCCTACGAGCAGTACTTC. This chain uses TRBV30 with TRBJ2-7; D is unclear. The CDR3 loop spans 12 amino acids. CDR1 GTSNPN and CDR2 SVGIG come from the germline V gene (reference sequence). Trimming left V 3 bases short and J 0 bases short, with 6 bases between.

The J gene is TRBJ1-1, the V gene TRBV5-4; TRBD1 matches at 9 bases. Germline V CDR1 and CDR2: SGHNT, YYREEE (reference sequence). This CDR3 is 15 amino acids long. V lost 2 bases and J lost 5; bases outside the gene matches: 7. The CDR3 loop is CASSFRDRVRTEAFF. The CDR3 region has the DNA TGTGCCAGCAGCTTCCGGGACAGGGTCAGGACTGAAGCTTTCTTT.

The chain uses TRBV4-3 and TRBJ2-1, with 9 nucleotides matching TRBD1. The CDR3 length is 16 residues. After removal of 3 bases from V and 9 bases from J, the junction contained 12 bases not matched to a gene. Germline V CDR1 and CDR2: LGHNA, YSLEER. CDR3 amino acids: CASSHSGTGFKSEQFF. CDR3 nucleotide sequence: TGCGCCAGCAGCCACTCCGGGACAGGGTTCAAGAGTGAGCAGTTCTTC.

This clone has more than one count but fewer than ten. CDR3 protein: CASSLGALGAGEQYF. The CDR3 nucleotides are TGTGCCAGCAGCTTGGGAGCCTTGGGGGCGGGGGAGCAGTACTTC. The V call is TRBV5-4, the J call TRBJ2-7; D tentatively reads TRBD1 or TRBD2 (6 bases each). The CDR3 has 15 amino acids. V dropped 0 bases and J dropped 7 bases, with 17 bases sitting between them. Germline values: CDR1 SGHNT, CDR2 YYREEE (reference sequence).

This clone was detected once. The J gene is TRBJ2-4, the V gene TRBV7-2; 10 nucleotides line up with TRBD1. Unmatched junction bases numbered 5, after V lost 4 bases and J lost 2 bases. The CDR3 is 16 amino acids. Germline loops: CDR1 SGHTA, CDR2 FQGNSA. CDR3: CASSSTGGATKNIQYF. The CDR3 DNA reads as TGTGCCAGCAGCTCGACAGGGGGCGCGACCAAAAACATTCAGTACTTC.

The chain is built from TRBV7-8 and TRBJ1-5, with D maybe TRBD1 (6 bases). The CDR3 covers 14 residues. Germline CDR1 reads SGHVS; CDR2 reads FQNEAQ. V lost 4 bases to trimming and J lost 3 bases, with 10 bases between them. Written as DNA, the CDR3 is TGTGCCAGCAGCTCTACAGGGTACAATCAGCCCCAGCATTTT. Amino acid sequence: CASSSTGYNQPQHF. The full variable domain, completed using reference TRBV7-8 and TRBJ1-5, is GAGVSQSPRYKVAKRGQDVALRCDPISGHVSLFWYQQALGQGPEFLTYFQNEAQLDKSGLPSDRFFAERPEGSVSTLKIQRTQQEDSAVYLCASSSTGYNQPQHFGDGTRLSIL.

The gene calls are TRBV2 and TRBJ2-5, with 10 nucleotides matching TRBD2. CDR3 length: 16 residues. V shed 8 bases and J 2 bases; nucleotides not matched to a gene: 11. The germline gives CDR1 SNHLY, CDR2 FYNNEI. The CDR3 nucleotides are TGTGCCAGCTGCCCGGTGGGACTAGCGATTCAAGAGACCCAGTACTTC. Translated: CASCPVGLAIQETQYF.

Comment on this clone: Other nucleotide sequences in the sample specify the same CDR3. CDR3 DNA sequence: TGTGCCAGCAGCTTGGGGGGCGGTACCAACTATGGCTACACCTTC. Translated, it gives CASSLGGGTNYGYTF. The chain combines TRBV5-4 with TRBJ1-2, with D perhaps matching TRBD1 (5 bases). The V end lost 0 bases, the J end lost 2 bases, and 11 bases lay between the germline ends. The germline V gene encodes CDR1 SGHNT and CDR2 YYREEE (reference sequence). The CDR3 extends over 15 amino acids. Looking up the rest from reference TRBV5-4 and TRBJ1-2 gives the full variable domain: ETGVTQSPTHLIKTRGQQVTLRCSSQSGHNTVSWYQQALGQGPQFIFQYYREEENGRGNFPPRFSGLQFPNYSSELNVNALELDDSALYLCASSLGGGTNYGYTFGSGTRLTVV.

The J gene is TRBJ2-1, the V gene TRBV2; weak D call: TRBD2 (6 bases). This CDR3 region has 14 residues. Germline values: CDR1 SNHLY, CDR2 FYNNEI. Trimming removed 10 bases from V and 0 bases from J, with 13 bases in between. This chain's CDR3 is CANLRGISYNEQFF. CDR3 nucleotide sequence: TGTGCCAACCTTCGGGGGATCTCCTACAATGAGCAGTTCTTC.

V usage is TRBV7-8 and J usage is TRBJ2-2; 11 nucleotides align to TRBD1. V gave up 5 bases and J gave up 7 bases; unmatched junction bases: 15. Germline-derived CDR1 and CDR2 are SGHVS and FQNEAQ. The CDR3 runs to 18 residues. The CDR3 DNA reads TGTGCCAGCAGCCTGCGGACAGGGGGCCCTAATCGGATCGGGGAGCTGTTTTTT. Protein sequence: CASSLRTGGPNRIGELFF.

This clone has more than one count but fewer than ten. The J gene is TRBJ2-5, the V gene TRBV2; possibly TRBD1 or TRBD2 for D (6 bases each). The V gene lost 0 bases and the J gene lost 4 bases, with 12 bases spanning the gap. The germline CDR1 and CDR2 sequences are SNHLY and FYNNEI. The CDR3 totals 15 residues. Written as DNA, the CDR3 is TGTGCCAGCAGTGAAGCTTTGGGGGGCGCAGAGACCCAGTACTTC. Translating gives CASSEALGGAETQYF.

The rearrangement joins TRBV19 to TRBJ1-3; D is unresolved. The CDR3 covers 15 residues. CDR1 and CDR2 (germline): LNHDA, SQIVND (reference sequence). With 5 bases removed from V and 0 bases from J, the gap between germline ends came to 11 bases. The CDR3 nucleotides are TGTGCCAGTAGTGTCGGACGGCTCTCTGGAAACACCATATATTTT. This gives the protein CASSVGRLSGNTIYF.

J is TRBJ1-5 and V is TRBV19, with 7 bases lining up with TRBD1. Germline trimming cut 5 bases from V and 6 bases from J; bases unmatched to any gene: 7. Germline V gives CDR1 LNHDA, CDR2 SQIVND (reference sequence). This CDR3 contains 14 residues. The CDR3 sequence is CASSLRTGLQPQHF. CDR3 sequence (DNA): TGTGCCAGTAGTCTCAGGACAGGTCTTCAGCCCCAGCATTTT.

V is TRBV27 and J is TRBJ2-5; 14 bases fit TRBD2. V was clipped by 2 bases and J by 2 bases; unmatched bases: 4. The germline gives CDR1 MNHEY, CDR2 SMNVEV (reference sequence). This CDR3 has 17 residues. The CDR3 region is CASSLGRLAGGQETQYF. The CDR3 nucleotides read TGTGCCAGCAGTTTAGGCCGACTAGCGGGGGGGCAAGAGACCCAGTACTTC.